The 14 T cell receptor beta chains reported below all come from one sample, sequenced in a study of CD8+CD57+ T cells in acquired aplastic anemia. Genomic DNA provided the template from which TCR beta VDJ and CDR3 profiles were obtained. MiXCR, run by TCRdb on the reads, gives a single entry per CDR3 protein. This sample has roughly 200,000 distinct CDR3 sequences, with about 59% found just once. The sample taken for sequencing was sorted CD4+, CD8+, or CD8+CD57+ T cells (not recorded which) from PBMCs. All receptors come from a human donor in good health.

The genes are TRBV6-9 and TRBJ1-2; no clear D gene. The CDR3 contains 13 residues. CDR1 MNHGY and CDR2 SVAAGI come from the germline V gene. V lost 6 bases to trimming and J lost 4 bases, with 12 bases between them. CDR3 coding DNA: TGTGCCAGCAGCCGAGGACCGTCCTATGGCTACACCTTC. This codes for CASSRGPSYGYTF.

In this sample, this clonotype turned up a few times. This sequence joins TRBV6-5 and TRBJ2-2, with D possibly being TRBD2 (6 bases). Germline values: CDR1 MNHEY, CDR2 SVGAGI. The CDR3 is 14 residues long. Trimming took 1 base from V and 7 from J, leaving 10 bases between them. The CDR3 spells CASSYLTGGGELFF. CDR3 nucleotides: TGTGCCAGCAGTTACTTAACCGGGGGCGGGGAGCTGTTTTTT.

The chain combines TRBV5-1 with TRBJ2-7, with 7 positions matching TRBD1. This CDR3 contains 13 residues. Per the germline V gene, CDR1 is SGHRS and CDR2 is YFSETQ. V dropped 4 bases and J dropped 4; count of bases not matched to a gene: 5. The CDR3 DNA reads TGCGCCAGCAGCCAGACGACAGGGTACGAGCAGTACTTC. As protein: CASSQTTGYEQYF.

The CDR3 loop reads CASSSTGSTGGYTF. As DNA, the CDR3 is TGCGCCAGCAGTTCAACCGGGTCAACGGGTGGCTACACCTTC. This chain uses TRBV5-1 with TRBJ1-2; D is undetermined. Trimming pared 5 bases from V and 7 bases from J, leaving 18 bases between. This CDR3 spans 14 amino acids. The V gene's germline CDR1 is SGHRS and CDR2 YFSETQ.

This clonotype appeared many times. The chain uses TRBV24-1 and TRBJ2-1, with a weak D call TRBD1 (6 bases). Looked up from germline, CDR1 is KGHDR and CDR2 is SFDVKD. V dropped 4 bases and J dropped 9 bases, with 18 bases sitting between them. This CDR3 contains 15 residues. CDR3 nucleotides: TGTGCCACCAGTGACCCGACAGGACCGGACGGTGAGCAGTTCTTC. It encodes CATSDPTGPDGEQFF.

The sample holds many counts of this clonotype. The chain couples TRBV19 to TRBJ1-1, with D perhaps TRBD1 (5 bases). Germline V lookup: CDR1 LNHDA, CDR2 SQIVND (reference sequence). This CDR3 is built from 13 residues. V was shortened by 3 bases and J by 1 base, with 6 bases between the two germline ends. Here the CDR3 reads CASSMGGNTEAFF. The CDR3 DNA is TGTGCCAGTAGTATGGGGGGGAACACTGAAGCTTTCTTT. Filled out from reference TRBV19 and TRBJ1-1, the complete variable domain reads DGGITQSPKYLFRKEGQNVTLSCEQNLNHDAMYWYRQDPGQGLRLIYYSQIVNDFQKGDIAEGYSVSREKKESFPLTVTSAQKNPTAFYLCASSMGGNTEAFFGQGTRLTVV.

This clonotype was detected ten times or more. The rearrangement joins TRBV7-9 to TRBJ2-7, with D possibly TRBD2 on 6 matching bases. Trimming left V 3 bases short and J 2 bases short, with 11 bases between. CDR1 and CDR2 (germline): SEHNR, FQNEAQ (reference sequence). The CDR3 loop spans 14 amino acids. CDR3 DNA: TGTGCCAGCAGCTTCCGGGAGAATGCCTACGAGCAGTACTTC. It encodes CASSFRENAYEQYF. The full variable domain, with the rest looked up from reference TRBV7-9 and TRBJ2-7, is DTGVSQNPRHKITKRGQNVTFRCDPISEHNRLYWYRQTLGQGPEFLTYFQNEAQLEKSRLLSDRFSAERPKGSFSTLEIQRTEQGDSAMYLCASSFRENAYEQYFGPGTRLTVT.

CDR3 nucleotide sequence: TGTGCCAGCACCGGAGGACTAGCGGGGGTAAATGAGCAGTTCTTC. Translating gives CASTGGLAGVNEQFF. The rearrangement links TRBV28 to TRBJ2-1; 13 bases agree with TRBD2. Germline values: CDR1 MDHEN, CDR2 SYDVKM. J gave up 7 bases and V 7 bases, and 7 bases lay outside the gene matches. CDR3 length equals 15 residues.

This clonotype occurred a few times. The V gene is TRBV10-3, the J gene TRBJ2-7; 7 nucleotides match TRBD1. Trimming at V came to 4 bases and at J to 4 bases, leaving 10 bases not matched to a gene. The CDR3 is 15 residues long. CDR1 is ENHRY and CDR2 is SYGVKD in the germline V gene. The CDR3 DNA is TGTGCCATCAGTGGTAGGCAGGGGGAGAATTACGAGCAGTACTTC. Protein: CAISGRQGENYEQYF.

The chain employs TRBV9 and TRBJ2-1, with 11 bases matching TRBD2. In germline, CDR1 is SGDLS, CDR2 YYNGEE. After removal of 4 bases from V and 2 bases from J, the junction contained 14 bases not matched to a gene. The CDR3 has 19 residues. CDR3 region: CASSHPRGASGGTYNEQFF. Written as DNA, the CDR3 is TGTGCCAGCAGCCACCCCCGAGGGGCTAGCGGGGGGACCTACAATGAGCAGTTCTTC.

CDR3 loop: CATSDPPTDTQYF. DNA of the CDR3: TGTGCCACCAGTGATCCCCCCACAGATACGCAGTATTTT. This sequence joins TRBV24-1 and TRBJ2-3; D remains ambiguous. Trimming took off 3 bases at V and 2 bases at J, with 5 bases between the two ends. This CDR3 comprises 13 residues. The germline V gene encodes CDR1 KGHDR and CDR2 SFDVKD.

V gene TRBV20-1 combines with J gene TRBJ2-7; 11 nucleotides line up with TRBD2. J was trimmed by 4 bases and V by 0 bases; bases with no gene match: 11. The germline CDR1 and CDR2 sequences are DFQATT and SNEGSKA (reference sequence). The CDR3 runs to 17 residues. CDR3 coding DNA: TGCAGTGCTAGAGAGGGCGTCTTCGGACTAGCGGGTTACGAGCAGTACTTC. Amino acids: CSAREGVFGLAGYEQYF.

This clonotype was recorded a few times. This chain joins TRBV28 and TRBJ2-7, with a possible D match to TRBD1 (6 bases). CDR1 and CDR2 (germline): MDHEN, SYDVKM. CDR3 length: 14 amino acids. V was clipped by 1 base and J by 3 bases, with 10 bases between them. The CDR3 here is CASSLSRGLYEQYF. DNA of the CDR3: TGTGCCAGCAGTTTATCCAGGGGTCTCTACGAGCAGTACTTC. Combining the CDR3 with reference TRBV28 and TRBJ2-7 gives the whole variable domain DVKVTQSSRYLVKRTGEKVFLECVQDMDHENMFWYRQDPGLGLRLIYFSYDVKMKEKGDIPEGYSVSREKKERFSLILESASTNQTSMYLCASSLSRGLYEQYFGPGTRLTVT.

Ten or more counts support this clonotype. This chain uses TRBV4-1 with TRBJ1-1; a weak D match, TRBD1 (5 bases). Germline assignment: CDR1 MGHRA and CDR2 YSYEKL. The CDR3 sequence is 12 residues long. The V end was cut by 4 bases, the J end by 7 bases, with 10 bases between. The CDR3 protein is CASSPGQGEAFF. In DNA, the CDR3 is TGCGCCAGCAGCCCTGGGCAGGGTGAAGCTTTCTTT.